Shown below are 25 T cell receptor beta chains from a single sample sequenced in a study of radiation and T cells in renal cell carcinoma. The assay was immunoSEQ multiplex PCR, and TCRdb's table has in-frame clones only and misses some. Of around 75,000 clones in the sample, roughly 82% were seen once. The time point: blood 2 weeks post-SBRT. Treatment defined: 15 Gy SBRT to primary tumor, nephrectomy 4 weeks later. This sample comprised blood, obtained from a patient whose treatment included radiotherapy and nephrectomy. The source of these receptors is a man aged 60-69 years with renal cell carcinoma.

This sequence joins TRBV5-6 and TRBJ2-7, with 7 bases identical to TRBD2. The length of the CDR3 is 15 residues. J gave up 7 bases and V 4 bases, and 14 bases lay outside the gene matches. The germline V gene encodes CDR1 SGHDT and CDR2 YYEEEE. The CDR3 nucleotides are TGTGCCAGCAGCCCCTGGGGAGGGACGTTCGGGGAGCAGTACTTC. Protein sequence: CASSPWGGTFGEQYF.

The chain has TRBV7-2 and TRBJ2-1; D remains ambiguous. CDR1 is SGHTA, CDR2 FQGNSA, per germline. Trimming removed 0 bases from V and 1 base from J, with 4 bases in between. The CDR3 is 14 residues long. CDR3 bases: TGTGCCAGCAGCTTAGCACAGTCCTACAATGAGCAGTTCTTC. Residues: CASSLAQSYNEQFF.

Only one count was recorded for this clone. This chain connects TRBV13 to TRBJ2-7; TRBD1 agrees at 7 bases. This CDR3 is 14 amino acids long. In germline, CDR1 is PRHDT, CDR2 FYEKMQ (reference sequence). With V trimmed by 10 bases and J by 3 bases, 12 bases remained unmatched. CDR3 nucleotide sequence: TGTGCCACCGGATTTATCGACAGGGTCTACGAGCAGTACTTC. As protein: CATGFIDRVYEQYF. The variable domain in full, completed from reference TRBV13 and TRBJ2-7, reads AAGVIQSPRHLIKEKRETATLKCYPIPRHDTVYWYQQGPGQDPQFLISFYEKMQSDKGSIPDRFSAQQFSDYHSELNMSSLELGDSALYFCATGFIDRVYEQYFGPGTRLTVT.

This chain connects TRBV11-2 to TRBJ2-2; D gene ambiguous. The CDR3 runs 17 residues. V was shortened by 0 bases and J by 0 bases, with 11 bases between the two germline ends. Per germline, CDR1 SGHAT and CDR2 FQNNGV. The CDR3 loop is CASSLDLVAANTGELFF. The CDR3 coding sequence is TGTGCCAGCAGCTTAGATCTTGTGGCCGCGAACACCGGGGAGCTGTTTTTT.

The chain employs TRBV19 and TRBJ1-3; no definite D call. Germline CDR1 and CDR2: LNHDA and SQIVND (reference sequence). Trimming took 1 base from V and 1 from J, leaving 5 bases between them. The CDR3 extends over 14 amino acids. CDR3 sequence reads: CASSIGASGNTIYF. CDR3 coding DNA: TGTGCCAGTAGTATAGGGGCATCTGGAAACACCATATATTTT. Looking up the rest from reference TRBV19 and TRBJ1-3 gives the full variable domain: DGGITQSPKYLFRKEGQNVTLSCEQNLNHDAMYWYRQDPGQGLRLIYYSQIVNDFQKGDIAEGYSVSREKKESFPLTVTSAQKNPTAFYLCASSIGASGNTIYFGEGSWLTVV.

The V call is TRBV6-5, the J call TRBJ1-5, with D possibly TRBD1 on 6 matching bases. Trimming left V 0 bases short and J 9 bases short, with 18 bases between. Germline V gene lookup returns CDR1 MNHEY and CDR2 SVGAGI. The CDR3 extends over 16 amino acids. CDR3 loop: CASSYSSGGQGWPQHF. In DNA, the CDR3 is TGTGCCAGCAGTTACTCGTCCGGGGGCCAGGGTTGGCCCCAGCATTTT.

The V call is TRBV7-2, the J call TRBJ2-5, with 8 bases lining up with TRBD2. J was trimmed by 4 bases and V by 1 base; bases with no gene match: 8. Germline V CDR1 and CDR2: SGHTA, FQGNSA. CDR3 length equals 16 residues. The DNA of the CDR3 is TGTGCCAGCAGCTTAGGATCGGGAGGGCCGGGAGAGACCCAGTACTTC. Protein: CASSLGSGGPGETQYF.

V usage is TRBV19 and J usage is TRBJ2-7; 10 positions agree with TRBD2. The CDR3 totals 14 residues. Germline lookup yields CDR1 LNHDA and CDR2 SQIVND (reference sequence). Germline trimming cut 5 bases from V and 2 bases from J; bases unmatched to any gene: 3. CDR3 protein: CASSLLAGPYEQYF. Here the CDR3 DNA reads TGTGCCAGTAGTCTACTAGCGGGACCCTACGAGCAGTACTTC.

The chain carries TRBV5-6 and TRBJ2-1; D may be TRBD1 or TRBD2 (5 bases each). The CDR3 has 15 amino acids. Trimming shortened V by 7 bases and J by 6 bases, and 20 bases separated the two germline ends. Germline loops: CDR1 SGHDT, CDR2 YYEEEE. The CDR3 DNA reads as TGTGCCAGCCAACCCCGGACACGGACTGGCAATGAGCAGTTCTTC. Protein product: CASQPRTRTGNEQFF.

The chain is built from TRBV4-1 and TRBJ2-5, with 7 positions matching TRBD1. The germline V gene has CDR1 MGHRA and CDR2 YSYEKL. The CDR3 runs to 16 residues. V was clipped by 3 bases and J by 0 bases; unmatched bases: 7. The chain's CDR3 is CASSQRSDRYQETQYF. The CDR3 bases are TGCGCCAGCAGCCAGCGGTCGGACAGGTACCAAGAGACCCAGTACTTC.

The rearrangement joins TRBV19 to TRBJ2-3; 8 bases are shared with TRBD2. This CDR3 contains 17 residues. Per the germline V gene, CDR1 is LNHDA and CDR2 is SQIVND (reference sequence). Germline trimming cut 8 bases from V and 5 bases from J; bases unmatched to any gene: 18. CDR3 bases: TGTGCCAGTGATGACCGGGGGGGACCCCATCAAGGAGATACGCAGTATTTT. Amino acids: CASDDRGGPHQGDTQYF. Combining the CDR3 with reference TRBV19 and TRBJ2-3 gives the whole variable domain DGGITQSPKYLFRKEGQNVTLSCEQNLNHDAMYWYRQDPGQGLRLIYYSQIVNDFQKGDIAEGYSVSREKKESFPLTVTSAQKNPTAFYLCASDDRGGPHQGDTQYFGPGTRLTVL.

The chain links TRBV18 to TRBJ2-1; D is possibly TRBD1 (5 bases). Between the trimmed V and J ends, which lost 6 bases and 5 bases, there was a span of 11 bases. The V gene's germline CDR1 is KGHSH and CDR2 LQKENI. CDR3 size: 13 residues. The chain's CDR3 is CASSPQGNNEQFF. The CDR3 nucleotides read TGTGCCAGCTCGCCTCAGGGAAACAATGAGCAGTTCTTC.

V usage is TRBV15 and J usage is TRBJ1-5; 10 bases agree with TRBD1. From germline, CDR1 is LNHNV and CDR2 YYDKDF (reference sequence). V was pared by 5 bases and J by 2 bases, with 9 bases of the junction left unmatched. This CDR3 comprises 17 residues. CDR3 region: CATSPADRGIRNQPQHF. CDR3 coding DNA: TGTGCCACCAGCCCGGCGGACAGGGGGATACGCAATCAGCCCCAGCATTTT.

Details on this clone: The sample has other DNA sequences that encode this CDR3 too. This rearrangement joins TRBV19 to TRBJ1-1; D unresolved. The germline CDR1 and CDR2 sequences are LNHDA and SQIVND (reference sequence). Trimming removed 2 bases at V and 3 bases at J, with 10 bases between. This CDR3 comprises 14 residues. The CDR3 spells CASSIPGVDTEAFF. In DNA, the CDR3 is TGTGCCAGTAGTATACCCGGGGTGGACACTGAAGCTTTCTTT. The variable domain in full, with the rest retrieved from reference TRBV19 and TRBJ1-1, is DGGITQSPKYLFRKEGQNVTLSCEQNLNHDAMYWYRQDPGQGLRLIYYSQIVNDFQKGDIAEGYSVSREKKESFPLTVTSAQKNPTAFYLCASSIPGVDTEAFFGQGTRLTVV.

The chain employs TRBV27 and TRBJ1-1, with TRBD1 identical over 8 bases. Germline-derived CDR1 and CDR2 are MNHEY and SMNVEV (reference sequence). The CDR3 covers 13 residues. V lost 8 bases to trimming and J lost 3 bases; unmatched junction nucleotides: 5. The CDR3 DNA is TGTGCCAGCGCGGCGACAGGGGACACTGAAGCTTTCTTT. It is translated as CASAATGDTEAFF.

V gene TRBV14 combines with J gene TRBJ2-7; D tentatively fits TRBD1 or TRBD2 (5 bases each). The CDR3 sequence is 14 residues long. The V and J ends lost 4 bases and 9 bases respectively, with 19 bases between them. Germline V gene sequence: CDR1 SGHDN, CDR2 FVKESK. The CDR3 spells CASSRDRDVSGQYF. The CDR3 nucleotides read TGTGCCAGCAGCCGCGACCGGGACGTCAGCGGGCAGTACTTC.

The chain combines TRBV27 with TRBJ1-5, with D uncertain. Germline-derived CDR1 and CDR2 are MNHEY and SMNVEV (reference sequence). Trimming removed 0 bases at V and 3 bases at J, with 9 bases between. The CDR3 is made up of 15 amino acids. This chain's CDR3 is CASSLSRQNNQPQHF. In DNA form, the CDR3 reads TGTGCCAGCAGTTTATCGAGGCAGAACAATCAGCCCCAGCATTTT.

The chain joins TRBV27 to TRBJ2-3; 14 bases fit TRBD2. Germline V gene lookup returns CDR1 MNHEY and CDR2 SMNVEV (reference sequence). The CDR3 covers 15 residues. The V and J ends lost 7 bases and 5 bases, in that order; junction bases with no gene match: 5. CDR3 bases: TGTGCCAGCACTAGGACTAGCGGGAGGATAGATACGCAGTATTTT. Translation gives CASTRTSGRIDTQYF.

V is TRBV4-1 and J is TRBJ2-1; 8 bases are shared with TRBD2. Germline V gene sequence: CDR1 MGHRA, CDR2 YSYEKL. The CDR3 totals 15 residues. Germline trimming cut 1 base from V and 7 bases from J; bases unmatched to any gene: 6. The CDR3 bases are TGCGCCAGCAGCCAAGTTTGGGGACTAGGGAATGAGCAGTTCTTC. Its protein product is CASSQVWGLGNEQFF.

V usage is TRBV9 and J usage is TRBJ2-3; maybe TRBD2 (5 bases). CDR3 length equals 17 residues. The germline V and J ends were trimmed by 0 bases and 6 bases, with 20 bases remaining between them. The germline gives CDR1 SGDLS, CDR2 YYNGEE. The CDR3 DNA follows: TGTGCCAGCAGCGTAGCGGAGGACTTCTCCTTATTGGATACGCAGTATTTT. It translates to CASSVAEDFSLLDTQYF.

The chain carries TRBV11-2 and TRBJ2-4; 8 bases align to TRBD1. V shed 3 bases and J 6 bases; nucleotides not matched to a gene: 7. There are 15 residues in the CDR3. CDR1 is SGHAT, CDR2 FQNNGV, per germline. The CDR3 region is CASSLGRQGSNIQYF. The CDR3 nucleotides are TGTGCCAGCAGCTTGGGAAGACAGGGGTCAAACATTCAGTACTTC.

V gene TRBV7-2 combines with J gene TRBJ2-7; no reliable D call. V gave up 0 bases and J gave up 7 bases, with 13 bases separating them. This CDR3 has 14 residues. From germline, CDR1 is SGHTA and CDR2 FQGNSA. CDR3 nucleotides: TGTGCCAGCAGCTTAGCCGGCACACTGCTAGAGCAGTACTTC. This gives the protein CASSLAGTLLEQYF.

In DNA form, the CDR3 reads TGTGCCAGCAGTGCCGGGACCGGGGAGCTGTTTTTT. It yields the protein CASSAGTGELFF. V is TRBV28 and J is TRBJ2-2; D remains ambiguous. CDR1 is MDHEN and CDR2 is SYDVKM in the germline V gene. This CDR3 spans 12 amino acids. Trimming stripped 5 bases from V and 5 bases from J, with 6 bases between.

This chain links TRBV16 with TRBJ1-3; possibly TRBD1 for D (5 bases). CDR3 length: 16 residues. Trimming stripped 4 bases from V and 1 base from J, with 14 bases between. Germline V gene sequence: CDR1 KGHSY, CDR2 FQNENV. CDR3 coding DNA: TGTGCCAGCAGCCTCATGAGAGGGGCTTCTGGAAACACCATATATTTT. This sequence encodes CASSLMRGASGNTIYF.

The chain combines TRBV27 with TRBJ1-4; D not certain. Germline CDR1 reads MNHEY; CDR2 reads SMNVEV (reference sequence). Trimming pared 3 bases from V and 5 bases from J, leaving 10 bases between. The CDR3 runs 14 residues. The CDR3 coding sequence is TGTGCCAGCAGTTTGCTAGGACTAAATGAAAAACTGTTTTTT. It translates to CASSLLGLNEKLFF.